The 10 T cell receptor beta chains given below trace back to one sample, sequenced in a study of cytomegalovirus exposure and HLA in healthy donors. This PCR relied on a set of 60 Vbeta primers and 13 Jbeta primers. Using immunoSEQ multiplex PCR, the repertoire was profiled, and TCRdb retains in-frame clones only, with some absent. The repertoire holds 150,000 to 200,000 clones, with about 80% as singletons. Sequencing was carried out using PBMCs. Every receptor here comes from a man aged 18 to 30 in good health and CMV-seronegative.

The J gene is TRBJ1-2, the V gene TRBV19, with 7 bases identical to TRBD1. The trim removed 3 bases at V and 6 bases at J, leaving 13 bases unmatched. This CDR3 spans 16 amino acids. Germline CDR1 LNHDA, CDR2 SQIVND (reference sequence). CDR3 sequence: CASSMGTRQGSNGYTF. In DNA, the CDR3 is TGTGCCAGTAGTATGGGAACAAGACAGGGATCAAATGGCTACACCTTC.

The chain employs TRBV7-8 and TRBJ2-2; TRBD1 aligns across 7 bases. Germline lookup yields CDR1 SGHVS and CDR2 FQNEAQ. This CDR3 comprises 16 residues. Germline trimming cut 4 bases from V and 3 bases from J; bases unmatched to any gene: 8. CDR3 coding DNA: TGTGCCAGCAGCTCATTACAGGGGTTGGACACCGGGGAGCTGTTTTTT. Translated: CASSSLQGLDTGELFF.

In DNA form, the CDR3 reads TGTGCCAGTAGCCCGCCAGGGGGATTGACTGAAGCTTTCTTT. This gives the protein CASSPPGGLTEAFF. This chain links TRBV19 with TRBJ1-1; 7 bases agree with TRBD1. This CDR3 spans 14 amino acids. The germline gives CDR1 LNHDA, CDR2 SQIVND (reference sequence). The V gene end was trimmed by 6 bases and the J gene end by 5 bases; junction bases not matched to a gene: 9.

V usage is TRBV6-4 and J usage is TRBJ2-2, with D hard to call. Deletions cut 3 bases from V and 4 bases from J, with 9 bases between. Germline-derived CDR1 and CDR2 are MRHNA and SNTAGT. The CDR3 sequence is 14 residues long. The CDR3 protein is CASSEILSTGELFF. The DNA of the CDR3 is TGTGCCAGCAGTGAGATCCTAAGCACCGGGGAGCTGTTTTTT.

The CDR3 region is CSVGTGWDSNQPQHF. CDR3 nucleotides: TGCAGCGTGGGTACAGGGTGGGATAGCAATCAGCCCCAGCATTTT. The gene calls are TRBV29-1 and TRBJ1-5, with D tentatively TRBD1 (6 bases). The CDR3 loop spans 15 amino acids. The V end was cut by 6 bases, the J end by 0 bases, with 15 bases between. CDR1 and CDR2 (germline): SQVTM, ANQGSEA. The variable domain in full, completed from reference TRBV29-1 and TRBJ1-5, reads SAVISQKPSRDICQRGTSLTIQCQVDSQVTMMFWYRQQPGQSLTLIATANQGSEATYESGFVIDKFPISRPNLTFSTLTVSNMSPEDSSIYLCSVGTGWDSNQPQHFGDGTRLSIL.

The chain recombines TRBV5-4 with TRBJ2-5, with 11 bases fitting TRBD2. This CDR3 spans 16 amino acids. Germline CDR1 reads SGHNT; CDR2 reads YYREEE (reference sequence). V lost 5 bases and J lost 5; bases outside the gene matches: 11. CDR3 region: CASRRTSGHGEETQYF. The CDR3 region has the DNA TGTGCCAGCAGGCGGACTAGCGGGCACGGGGAGGAGACCCAGTACTTC.

CDR3 DNA sequence: TGTGCCAGCAGCATCAACAGGGGATCGCCCAAATACGAGCAGTACTTC. It is translated as CASSINRGSPKYEQYF. This chain links TRBV7-9 with TRBJ2-7; 7 nucleotides match TRBD1. CDR3 size: 16 residues. Germline-derived CDR1 and CDR2 are SEHNR and FQNEAQ (reference sequence). J lost 4 bases, V lost 5 bases, and 14 bases had no gene match.

The rearrangement uses TRBV7-8 and TRBJ1-2; D not certain. Germline-derived CDR1 and CDR2 are SGHVS and FQNEAQ. This CDR3 has 16 amino acids. The V gene lost 2 bases and the J gene lost 4 bases, with 17 bases spanning the gap. This CDR3 reads CASSLFGVENGYGYTF. The CDR3 region has the DNA TGTGCCAGCAGCTTATTCGGAGTTGAGAATGGCTATGGCTACACCTTC.

The V and J genes are TRBV5-4 and TRBJ2-7, with no clear D. Germline-derived CDR1 and CDR2 are SGHNT and YYREEE (reference sequence). V gave up 2 bases and J gave up 1 base, with 4 bases separating them. The CDR3 spans 12 residues. This chain's CDR3 is CASSLESYEQYF. CDR3 DNA sequence: TGTGCCAGCAGCTTAGAGTCCTACGAGCAGTACTTC.

The rearrangement uses TRBV15 and TRBJ1-2, with 10 bases identical to TRBD1. This CDR3 spans 16 amino acids. The germline V gene has CDR1 LNHNV and CDR2 YYDKDF (reference sequence). V lost 4 bases to trimming and J lost 4 bases; unmatched junction nucleotides: 9. The CDR3 region has the DNA TGTGCCACCAGCACTAGGGGACAGGGGCGCACCTATGGCTACACCTTC. Its translation is CATSTRGQGRTYGYTF.